This T cell receptor beta chain stems from a study of shared clonotypes between healthy human individuals. V was cut by 6 bases and J by 1 base, with 15 bases left in between. Germline CDR1 is MNHEY and CDR2 is SVGAGI. The CDR3 loop spans 15 amino acids. Running of the assay took place at deep level. Some clones are missing from TCRdb's copy, which holds only in-frame ones; the method was immunoSEQ multiplex PCR. Here the sample spans about 490,000 clones, 70% to 85% being singletons. The chain uses TRBV6-5 and TRBJ1-2; the D gene is possibly TRBD1 (5 bases). Sequencing was carried out using PBMCs. The sequence derives from a woman between 40 and 50 years old in good health. Some clones in this sample may be carry-over from other donors' samples. This chain's CDR3 is CASRDPGLSNYGYTF. CDR3 bases: TGTGCCAGCAGGGACCCGGGACTGAGTAACTATGGCTACACCTTC.